The 26 T cell receptor beta chains below were found in one sample sequenced in a study of neoadjuvant anti-PD-1 for oral cavity cancer. This sample's time point: after neoadjuvant nivolumab, at surgical resection. TCRdb's table, derived via immunoSEQ multiplex PCR, lists solely in-frame clones and lacks some. The sample holds around 21,000 clones, around 45% seen once. The starting material was tumor tissue, obtained after nivolumab (anti-PD-1) treatment. The origin of the receptors is a person aged 35-80 years with oral cavity squamous cell carcinoma.

This chain links TRBV6-5 with TRBJ2-3, with 9 bases that match TRBD2. The germline CDR1 and CDR2 sequences are MNHEY and SVGAGI. The CDR3 has 16 residues. The V segment lost 6 bases and the J segment 3 bases; nucleotides outside the gene matches: 10. The DNA for the CDR3 is TGTGCCAGCAGCTACCGAGCGGGGGGCGGGACAGATACGCAGTATTTT. Its translation is CASSYRAGGGTDTQYF.

V and J are TRBV7-2 and TRBJ2-3; D is perhaps TRBD1 or TRBD2 (5 bases each). Germline values: CDR1 SGHTA, CDR2 FQGNSA. This CDR3 region has 13 residues. Deletions cut 7 bases from V and 6 bases from J, with 14 bases between. CDR3 sequence: CASTSGLSDTQYF. CDR3 DNA sequence: TGTGCCAGCACCTCGGGGCTAAGTGATACGCAGTATTTT.

This clone was detected a few times. V gene TRBV18 combines with J gene TRBJ1-1; 10 positions agree with TRBD1. Losses at the gene ends were 4 bases for V and 4 bases for J; bases not matched to a gene: 12. Germline V gene lookup returns CDR1 KGHSH and CDR2 LQKENI. The CDR3 is 17 residues long. The CDR3 DNA reads as TGTGCCAGCTCACTAGTCCCGGGACAGGGGTCAAGCACTGAAGCTTTCTTT. Translating gives CASSLVPGQGSSTEAFF.

The chain joins TRBV19 to TRBJ2-1; 8 nucleotides agree with TRBD1. Trimming removed 7 bases from V and 4 bases from J; junction bases left unmatched: 18. Per germline, CDR1 LNHDA and CDR2 SQIVND (reference sequence). The CDR3 has 18 amino acids. The CDR3 region has the DNA TGTGCCAGTACCTGGACAGGGTATGACCGGGGCCTTTACAATGAGCAGTTCTTC. This sequence encodes CASTWTGYDRGLYNEQFF.

This clone was counted only a few times. The chain combines TRBV29-1 with TRBJ2-6; 7 bases align to TRBD1. This CDR3 spans 15 amino acids. CDR1 is SQVTM, CDR2 ANQGSEA, per germline. V lost 6 bases to trimming and J lost 1 base; unmatched junction nucleotides: 6. CDR3 nucleotides: TGCAGCGTCCCGACAGGGTCATCTGGGGCCAACGTCCTGACTTTC. It is translated as CSVPTGSSGANVLTF.

The table lists this clone with a few counts. V and J are TRBV2 and TRBJ2-5; the D gene is possibly TRBD2 (6 bases). The V and J ends lost 6 bases and 4 bases respectively, with 15 bases between them. Germline CDR1 SNHLY, CDR2 FYNNEI. The CDR3 covers 14 residues. This CDR3 reads CASRDPAGGETQYF. The CDR3 region has the DNA TGTGCCAGCAGGGACCCCGCCGGGGGAGAGACCCAGTACTTC.

In its sample, this clone was seen many times. The V call is TRBV30, the J call TRBJ2-6; no clear D gene. CDR1 is GTSNPN, CDR2 SVGIG, per germline (reference sequence). The CDR3 loop spans 12 amino acids. Trimming pared 5 bases from V and 1 base from J, leaving 3 bases between. DNA for the CDR3: TGTGCCTGGTATTCTGGGGCCAACGTCCTGACTTTC. Translated, it gives CAWYSGANVLTF. The full variable domain, rest sourced from reference TRBV30 and TRBJ2-6, is SQTIHQWPATLVQPVGSPLSLECTVEGTSNPNLYWYRQAAGRGLQLLFYSVGIGQISSEVPQNLSASRPQDRQFILSSKKLLLSDSGFYLCAWYSGANVLTFGAGSRLTVL.

This clone has a handful of counts. V gene TRBV6-4 combines with J gene TRBJ2-1, with 9 bases lining up with TRBD2. There are 15 residues in the CDR3. Unmatched junction bases numbered 8, after V lost 3 bases and J lost 8 bases. In germline, CDR1 is MRHNA, CDR2 SNTAGT. The CDR3 region is CASSETAGGQDEQFF. The CDR3 DNA reads as TGTGCCAGCAGTGAAACGGCGGGGGGGCAGGATGAGCAGTTCTTC.

This chain uses TRBV4-3 with TRBJ2-7; the D call may be TRBD1 or TRBD2 (5 bases each). V lost 0 bases to trimming and J lost 3 bases, with 12 bases between them. The length of the CDR3 is 15 residues. Germline V gene sequence: CDR1 LGHNA, CDR2 YSLEER. The CDR3 DNA is TGCGCCAGCAGCCAAGAATGGGACGGACACTACGAGCAGTACTTC. Its protein is CASSQEWDGHYEQYF.

This clone turned up a few times. The chain links TRBV7-2 to TRBJ1-1; D is uncertain. This CDR3 has 13 amino acids. The ends were cut back, 1 base at V and 0 bases at J, with 3 bases in the middle. The V gene's germline CDR1 is SGHTA and CDR2 FQGNSA. The CDR3 sequence is CASSLELNTEAFF. The CDR3 coding sequence is TGTGCCAGCAGCTTAGAGCTGAACACTGAAGCTTTCTTT.

The CDR3 DNA sequence: TGTGCCAGCAGTTCGCGGGGGGGAGAGACCCAGTACTTC. This encodes CASSSRGGETQYF. The rearrangement joins TRBV6-6 to TRBJ2-5; 9 bases are shared with TRBD2. Trimming removed 4 bases from V and 4 bases from J; junction bases left unmatched: 1. This CDR3 region has 13 residues. Germline V CDR1 and CDR2: MNHNY, SVGAGI (reference sequence).

V usage is TRBV5-4 and J usage is TRBJ2-3; 8 bases fit TRBD2. Per the germline V gene, CDR1 is SGHNT and CDR2 is YYREEE (reference sequence). The V gene end was trimmed by 0 bases and the J gene end by 7 bases; junction bases not matched to a gene: 7. This CDR3 is built from 15 residues. CDR3 amino acids: CASSLATGGLNTQYF. The CDR3 nucleotides are TGTGCCAGCAGCTTGGCCACGGGGGGGCTAAATACGCAGTATTTT.

A word on this clone: The same CDR3 also results from other DNA sequences found in this sample. The gene calls are TRBV18 and TRBJ1-2; D gene unclear. The V end was cut by 1 base, the J end by 8 bases, with 11 bases between. CDR3 length equals 13 residues. The V gene's germline CDR1 is KGHSH and CDR2 LQKENI. The CDR3 DNA is TGTGCCAGCTCACCACAGGGATTAGGGGGCTACACCTTC. Protein sequence: CASSPQGLGGYTF.

This clone was counted at least ten times. The chain combines TRBV4-3 with TRBJ1-6; D unresolved. In germline, CDR1 is LGHNA, CDR2 YSLEER. This CDR3 is built from 17 residues. V lost 0 bases to trimming and J lost 0 bases, with 9 bases between them. CDR3 sequence: CASSQDPPSSYNSPLHF. The CDR3 nucleotides read TGCGCCAGCAGCCAAGATCCCCCGAGCTCCTATAATTCACCCCTCCACTTT.

This clone was observed many times. V and J are TRBV7-8 and TRBJ2-2; D unresolved. Germline V CDR1 and CDR2: SGHVS, FQNEAQ. CDR3 length: 15 residues. V was clipped by 6 bases and J by 1 base, with 12 bases between them. The CDR3 is CASSFGWGNTGELFF. As DNA, the CDR3 is TGTGCCAGCAGTTTCGGATGGGGGAACACCGGGGAGCTGTTTTTT.

This clone was seen only once. This sequence joins TRBV11-2 and TRBJ1-6; possible D gene TRBD1, 6 bases. CDR3 length: 14 amino acids. CDR1 and CDR2 from the germline V gene are SGHAT and FQNNGV. With 3 bases removed from V and 8 bases from J, the gap between germline ends came to 11 bases. CDR3 protein: CASSFGGRDSPLHF. The CDR3 DNA reads as TGTGCCAGCAGCTTTGGGGGGCGGGATTCACCCCTCCACTTT.

The rearrangement uses TRBV6-1 and TRBJ1-5; D not certain. Trimming cost V 4 bases and J 0 bases, with 10 bases left between them. Germline V CDR1 and CDR2: MNHNS, SASEGT. This CDR3 is built from 15 residues. Here the CDR3 DNA reads TGTGCCAGCAGTGGTGGCCATAATAGCAATCAGCCCCAGCATTTT. Translated: CASSGGHNSNQPQHF.

At least ten counts were recorded for this clone. The chain recombines TRBV4-3 with TRBJ1-6; D unclear. Germline V CDR1 and CDR2: LGHNA, YSLEER. This CDR3 has 19 residues. Trimming stripped 0 bases from V and 5 bases from J, with 20 bases between. The CDR3 spells CASSQDVSGVGLNNSPLHF. In DNA, the CDR3 is TGCGCCAGCAGCCAAGATGTGAGTGGGGTCGGTTTAAATAATTCACCCCTCCACTTT.

The V call is TRBV30, the J call TRBJ2-6; D gene unclear. CDR3 length: 16 residues. V lost 2 bases and J 0 bases, leaving 11 bases between the germline ends. Per germline, CDR1 GTSNPN and CDR2 SVGIG (reference sequence). In DNA, the CDR3 is TGTGCCTGGAGTAGGGTGGAATTCTCTGGGGCCAACGTCCTGACTTTC. Its translation is CAWSRVEFSGANVLTF.

This chain joins TRBV9 and TRBJ2-3, with 12 bases aligning to TRBD2. This CDR3 spans 16 amino acids. V shed 1 base and J 1 base; nucleotides not matched to a gene: 1. Per the germline V gene, CDR1 is SGDLS and CDR2 is YYNGEE. The DNA for the CDR3 is TGTGCCAGCAGCGTACTAGCGGGGGGGGGCACAGATACGCAGTATTTT. It codes for CASSVLAGGGTDTQYF.

The rearrangement uses TRBV7-2 and TRBJ2-4; D gene unclear. This CDR3 has 13 amino acids. The germline V gene encodes CDR1 SGHTA and CDR2 FQGNSA. V dropped 5 bases and J dropped 7 bases, with 12 bases sitting between them. The DNA of the CDR3 is TGTGCCAGCAGCCCAGACATAAGGAACATTCAGTACTTC. Protein product: CASSPDIRNIQYF.

The chain employs TRBV11-3 and TRBJ2-3; 8 bases line up with TRBD2. The CDR3 spans 16 residues. Trimming cost V 1 base and J 5 bases; bases outside gene matches: 8. Per the germline V gene, CDR1 is SGHNT and CDR2 is YENEEA. CDR3 amino acids: CASSLVSTSGGDTQYF. The CDR3 bases are TGTGCCAGCAGCTTAGTTTCCACGAGCGGGGGAGATACGCAGTATTTT.

This chain uses TRBV10-3 with TRBJ1-1; D unresolved. The V gene lost 3 bases and the J gene lost 1 base, with 6 bases spanning the gap. Germline V gives CDR1 ENHRY, CDR2 SYGVKD. CDR3 length: 13 residues. CDR3 region: CAISDLGNTEAFF. The CDR3 DNA follows: TGTGCCATCAGTGATTTGGGGAACACTGAAGCTTTCTTT.

CDR3 DNA: TGCGCCAGCAGCTTGGACAGCCTCCGGGACAGGACCTACGAGCAGTACTTC. It yields the protein CASSLDSLRDRTYEQYF. The chain joins TRBV5-1 to TRBJ2-7, with TRBD1 matching 8 bases. Losses at the gene ends were 0 bases for V and 2 bases for J; bases not matched to a gene: 10. The CDR3 loop spans 17 amino acids. CDR1 and CDR2 (germline): SGHRS, YFSETQ.

The chain is built from TRBV4-1 and TRBJ1-2; tentatively, D is TRBD1 (5 bases). Germline V gives CDR1 MGHRA, CDR2 YSYEKL. V was pared by 2 bases and J by 11 bases, with 9 bases between. This CDR3 is built from 11 residues. CDR3 region: CASSQQGEYTF. CDR3 nucleotides: TGCGCCAGCAGCCAACAGGGCGAATACACCTTC.

The chain links TRBV5-4 to TRBJ2-2; the D is unclear. The germline V gene has CDR1 SGHNT and CDR2 YYREEE (reference sequence). V lost 10 bases, J lost 5 bases, and 15 bases lay in between. The CDR3 spans 13 residues. CDR3 sequence (DNA): TGTGCCGCTCTCACATCCGAAACCGGGGAGCTGTTTTTT. Translation gives CAALTSETGELFF.